These 25 T cell receptor beta chains originate from one sample sequenced in a study of long-term antiretroviral therapy in people with HIV (dated by TCRdb to between 2021 and 2024). The immunoSEQ hsTCRB v3.0 assay was used at survey level resolution to sequence the TRB variable region. Held by TCRdb, this immuneACCESS table contains in-frame sequences only and omits some clones. Under half of the omission traces to an unresolved V gene where checked; the cause of the rest is unknown. For this sample the table gives around 28,000 clones, of which 80% to 95% were detected only once. The biggest ten clones account for less than 5% of the sample. The material was unsorted PBMCs, obtained 3.1 years after starting antiretroviral therapy. The receptors originated from a man between 18 and 29 years old with HIV.

The chain links TRBV21-1 to TRBJ2-3; the table's D call, TRBD2, was not checked against the DNA. TRBV21-1 is reported as a pseudogene. The CDR3 runs 19 residues. The CDR3 DNA is TGTGCCAGCAGTCCAAGGGCGCGGACTAGCGGGAGGGCCCCAGATACGCAGTATTTT. Its translation: CASSPRARTSGRAPDTQYF.

CDR3: CASSIGDTQYF. The CDR3 DNA is TGTGCCAGCAGCATTGGAGATACGCAGTATTTT. The chain joins TRBV9 to TRBJ2-3, with unresolved D. There are 11 residues in the CDR3. The V end lost 4 bases, the J end lost 5 bases, and 5 bases lay between the germline ends. CDR1 and CDR2 (germline): SGDLS, YYNGEE.

The chain employs TRBV7-9 and TRBJ1-1; perhaps TRBD1 as D (6 bases). CDR3 size: 17 residues. Per the germline V gene, CDR1 is SEHNR and CDR2 is FQNEAQ (reference sequence). With 3 bases removed from V and 4 bases from J, the gap between germline ends came to 21 bases. CDR3 amino acids: CASSFFGGIGGGTEAFF. CDR3 DNA sequence: TGTGCCAGCAGCTTTTTCGGGGGCATCGGAGGGGGCACTGAAGCTTTCTTT.

The chain employs TRBV5-4 and TRBJ2-2; 12 nucleotides agree with TRBD2. This CDR3 spans 16 amino acids. Unmatched junction bases numbered 8, after V lost 5 bases and J lost 6 bases. Germline V gene sequence: CDR1 SGHNT, CDR2 YYREEE (reference sequence). CDR3 amino acids: CASSLASGRGAGELFF. The CDR3 bases are TGTGCCAGCAGTCTGGCTAGCGGGAGGGGGGCCGGGGAGCTGTTTTTT.

V gene TRBV7-8 combines with J gene TRBJ2-1; D is unclear. The CDR3 totals 14 residues. Germline assignment: CDR1 SGHVS and CDR2 FQNEAQ. Trimming left V 5 bases short and J 7 bases short, with 15 bases between. The CDR3 nucleotides are TGTGCCAGCAGCCAAACCCCTACGCGGAATGAGCAGTTCTTC. Amino acid sequence: CASSQTPTRNEQFF. Complete variable domain (other parts from reference TRBV7-8 and TRBJ2-1): GAGVSQSPRYKVAKRGQDVALRCDPISGHVSLFWYQQALGQGPEFLTYFQNEAQLDKSGLPSDRFFAERPEGSVSTLKIQRTQQEDSAVYLCASSQTPTRNEQFFGPGTRLTVL.

The rearrangement joins TRBV5-1 to TRBJ1-1; the D gene is possibly TRBD1 (5 bases). The CDR3 has 12 residues. CDR1 is SGHRS and CDR2 is YFSETQ in the germline V gene. Trimming took off 2 bases at V and 11 bases at J, with 13 bases between the two ends. CDR3 sequence (DNA): TGCGCCAGCAGCTTAGGGACGCGAGGGGCTTTCTTT. Amino acids: CASSLGTRGAFF.

This clone has only one observation. The rearrangement uses TRBV29-1 and TRBJ1-2; D uncertain. Germline CDR1 reads SQVTM; CDR2 reads ANQGSEA. The CDR3 contains 15 residues. V dropped 2 bases and J dropped 0 bases, with 13 bases sitting between them. CDR3 sequence (DNA): TGCAGCGTTGAAATCCTGTCAGCCACTAACTATGGCTACACCTTC. This sequence encodes CSVEILSATNYGYTF.

Here the CDR3 reads CASRRGNTEAFF. DNA of the CDR3: TGTGCCAGCAGGAGGGGGAACACTGAAGCTTTCTTT. J is TRBJ1-1 and V is TRBV6-1, with D possibly being TRBD1 (5 bases). Germline V gives CDR1 MNHNS, CDR2 SASEGT. This CDR3 is built from 12 residues. V lost 6 bases, J lost 1 base, and 6 bases lay in between.

The genes are TRBV18 and TRBJ1-2; no definite D call. This CDR3 is 11 amino acids long. Looked up from germline, CDR1 is KGHSH and CDR2 is LQKENI. V lost 4 bases, J lost 8 bases, and 8 bases lay in between. DNA of the CDR3: TGTGCCAGCTCACGTGCCGAGGGCTACACCTTC. This sequence encodes CASSRAEGYTF.

The chain is built from TRBV6-5 and TRBJ2-7; tentatively, D is TRBD1 or TRBD2 (5 bases each). The CDR3 extends over 14 amino acids. Germline lookup yields CDR1 MNHEY and CDR2 SVGAGI. Trimming took 7 bases from V and 6 from J, leaving 19 bases between them. The CDR3 loop is CASTRGGQLGEQYF. The CDR3 DNA follows: TGTGCCAGCACCCGGGGCGGGCAGCTTGGCGAGCAGTACTTC.

The chain couples TRBV5-1 to TRBJ2-6; possible D gene TRBD2, 7 bases. Germline CDR1 is SGHRS and CDR2 is YFSETQ. CDR3 length: 18 residues. Between the trimmed V and J ends, which lost 0 bases and 0 bases, there was a span of 13 bases. CDR3: CASSLGRGPLSGANVLTF. The CDR3 coding sequence is TGCGCCAGCAGCTTGGGGCGGGGGCCGCTCTCTGGGGCCAACGTCCTGACTTTC.

V and J are TRBV2 and TRBJ1-2; no firm D call. CDR1 and CDR2 (germline): SNHLY, FYNNEI. The V end lost 5 bases, the J end lost 2 bases, and 6 bases lay between the germline ends. The CDR3 is 12 residues long. The CDR3, as DNA: TGTGCCAGCAGTTTAGGAAACTATGGCTACACCTTC. It specifies CASSLGNYGYTF.

The chain is built from TRBV9 and TRBJ1-6; no reliable D call. CDR1 and CDR2 from the germline V gene are SGDLS and YYNGEE. This CDR3 region has 13 residues. V lost 4 bases and J 9 bases, leaving 11 bases between the germline ends. CDR3 nucleotide sequence: TGTGCCAGCAGCCCGGCCCTCACTTCACCCCTCCACTTT. Amino acid sequence: CASSPALTSPLHF.

This clone is large (0.1 to 1%) within its sample. V gene TRBV2 combines with J gene TRBJ1-1; possible D gene TRBD1, 5 bases. Germline CDR1 and CDR2: SNHLY and FYNNEI. V lost 6 bases and J lost 1, with 6 bases in between. The CDR3 length is 12 residues. As DNA, the CDR3 is TGTGCCAGCAGCGGGGGGAACACTGAAGCTTTCTTT. It encodes CASSGGNTEAFF.

CDR3 bases: TGTGCCAGCAGCTGGGGACCCGTGCCTGAGCAGTTCTTC. Its translation: CASSWGPVPEQFF. The chain recombines TRBV5-4 with TRBJ2-1; either TRBD1 or TRBD2 may supply D (5 bases each). There are 13 residues in the CDR3. Germline CDR1 is SGHNT and CDR2 is YYREEE (reference sequence). Trimming shortened V by 3 bases and J by 9 bases, and 13 bases separated the two germline ends.

This rearrangement joins TRBV19 to TRBJ1-1, with D tentatively TRBD1 (5 bases). The germline V gene has CDR1 LNHDA and CDR2 SQIVND (reference sequence). The CDR3 contains 15 residues. Trimming removed 1 base from V and 4 bases from J, with 13 bases in between. The DNA for the CDR3 is TGTGCCAGTAGTATAGTCCGGGGCGGGGTCACTGAAGCTTTCTTT. It specifies CASSIVRGGVTEAFF.

V usage is TRBV7-2 and J usage is TRBJ2-7, with D possibly TRBD1 on 6 matching bases. The CDR3 consists of 14 residues. The ends were cut back, 2 bases at V and 1 base at J, with 9 bases in the middle. Germline lookup yields CDR1 SGHTA and CDR2 FQGNSA. The CDR3 DNA reads TGTGCCAGCAGCTTATTACAGGGTTCCTACGAGCAGTACTTC. Encoded protein: CASSLLQGSYEQYF.

The chain uses TRBV7-2 and TRBJ2-3, with 14 positions matching TRBD2. Germline loops: CDR1 SGHTA, CDR2 FQGNSA. This CDR3 spans 16 amino acids. V trimming: 4 bases; J trimming: 6 bases; junction bases outside the gene matches: 6. CDR3 in DNA: TGTGCCAGCAGCTCGACTAGCGGGGGGGCTAGGGATACGCAGTATTTT. Translating gives CASSSTSGGARDTQYF.

The V gene is TRBV11-3, the J gene TRBJ2-1, with TRBD2 matching 7 bases. Germline CDR1 SGHNT, CDR2 YENEEA. V shed 3 bases, J shed 7 bases, and the junction held 6 bases outside the gene matches. The CDR3 has 14 amino acids. As DNA, the CDR3 is TGTGCCAGCAGCTTCACCGGGACTACTAATGAGCAGTTCTTC. Its protein product is CASSFTGTTNEQFF.

The chain joins TRBV18 to TRBJ1-1; 8 nucleotides match TRBD1. The CDR3 runs 14 residues. CDR1 KGHSH and CDR2 LQKENI come from the germline V gene. Germline trimming cut 2 bases from V and 6 bases from J; bases unmatched to any gene: 5. The CDR3 bases are TGTGCCAGCTCACCATCCCGACAGGGGCCTGAAGCTTTCTTT. This codes for CASSPSRQGPEAFF.

The rearrangement uses TRBV5-8 and TRBJ2-2; D is unresolved. The germline gives CDR1 SGHTS, CDR2 YDEGEE. The length of the CDR3 is 15 residues. V was cut by 6 bases and J by 0 bases, with 12 bases left in between. The CDR3 DNA is TGTGCCAGCAACCTTGGTGCCGCGAACACCGGGGAGCTGTTTTTT. This sequence encodes CASNLGAANTGELFF.

This chain's CDR3 is CASSSGLHNEQFF. The CDR3 DNA is TGTGCCAGCAGCTCGGGACTTCACAATGAGCAGTTCTTC. The rearrangement links TRBV7-6 to TRBJ2-1, with TRBD2 as a possible D gene (6 bases). From germline, CDR1 is SGHVS and CDR2 FNYEAQ. The germline V and J ends were trimmed by 4 bases and 5 bases, with 9 bases remaining between them. The CDR3 length is 13 residues.

This CDR3 reads CASSLTGYDYEQYF. The CDR3 DNA follows: TGTGCCAGCAGCTTGACAGGTTACGACTACGAGCAGTACTTC. J is TRBJ2-7 and V is TRBV5-6, with D possibly TRBD1 on 5 matching bases. The CDR3 totals 14 residues. Germline-derived CDR1 and CDR2 are SGHDT and YYEEEE. Trimming pared 1 base from V and 3 bases from J, leaving 11 bases between.

The J gene is TRBJ1-1, the V gene TRBV2, with D maybe TRBD1 (5 bases). The CDR3 consists of 17 residues. Germline V CDR1 and CDR2: SNHLY, FYNNEI. Trimming pared 1 base from V and 0 bases from J, leaving 15 bases between. The CDR3 nucleotides read TGTGCCAGCAGTGAAGAGAGGGGTGGGCGGCTGAACACTGAAGCTTTCTTT. This sequence encodes CASSEERGGRLNTEAFF.

V gene TRBV6-6 combines with J gene TRBJ1-3; D not resolved. Germline V lookup: CDR1 MNHNY, CDR2 SVGAGI (reference sequence). V dropped 0 bases and J dropped 8 bases, with 8 bases sitting between them. This CDR3 is 13 amino acids long. DNA of the CDR3: TGTGCCAGCAGTTACTCGGAGGGAGACACCATATATTTT. As protein: CASSYSEGDTIYF.